This T cell receptor (beta chain) comes out of a study of T cells in Graves' hyperthyroidism and ophthalmopathy. The study's findings and limits: Ophthalmopathy and stable hyperthyroidism were separated by a 13 V-J model. In validation, the model predicted ophthalmopathy. These predictions came a median approximately 5.9 months before onset.

The hyperthyroidism was newly diagnosed and had lasted under 2 months; the patients were aged 18 to 65. RNA transcripts gave rise to amplified TCR beta CDR3 regions. TCR CDR3 underwent first-round RT-PCR with the HTBI primer set. TCRdb called the multiplex PCR reads again in MiXCR, with one record for every CDR3 protein. The sample contains about 350,000 distinct CDR3 sequences, 14% of which appear only once. CDR1 is SGHAT and CDR2 is FQDESV in the germline V gene (reference sequence). CDR3 length: 17 amino acids. The V gene end was trimmed by 3 bases and the J gene end by 8 bases; junction bases not matched to a gene: 16. The sample holds many counts of this clonotype. Its antigen remains unknown.

The V and J genes are TRBV11-1 and TRBJ2-1, with TRBD2 matching over 7 bases. This TCR derives from a woman aged 25 to 45 with Graves' hyperthyroidism. The specimen sequenced was blood. CDR3 protein: CASSFRGGGTILDEQFF. As DNA, the CDR3 is TGTGCCAGCAGCTTTAGGGGTGGTGGGACTATACTAGATGAGCAGTTCTTC.